This T cell receptor beta chain is from a study of T cells in Graves' hyperthyroidism and ophthalmopathy. There are many counts of this clonotype. What it binds is unknown. Study-level results: Ophthalmopathy was predicted by the model a median of about 6.7 months ahead of onset.

It was RNA transcripts that yielded the amplified TCR beta CDR3 regions. The TCR CDR3 first-round RT-PCR relied on the HTBI primer set. One entry per CDR3 protein, called by TCRdb with MiXCR from the multiplex PCR reads. The sample gives about 250,000 distinct CDR3 sequences, approximately 25% of which show up once; 35% is in the top ten. The origin of this receptor is a woman aged 35 to 49 with Graves' ophthalmopathy. Material for sequencing was blood.

The CDR3 DNA is TGTGCCAGCAGCTCCCCACCGGGCAGGGTCCGAAGAGAGACCCAGTACTTC. The encoded protein is CASSSPPGRVRRETQYF. The V and J genes are TRBV7-9 and TRBJ2-5, with D maybe TRBD1 (5 bases). The CDR3 is made up of 17 amino acids. Trimming removed 4 bases at V and 4 bases at J, with 22 bases between. CDR1 and CDR2 from the germline V gene are SEHNR and FQNEAQ (reference sequence).